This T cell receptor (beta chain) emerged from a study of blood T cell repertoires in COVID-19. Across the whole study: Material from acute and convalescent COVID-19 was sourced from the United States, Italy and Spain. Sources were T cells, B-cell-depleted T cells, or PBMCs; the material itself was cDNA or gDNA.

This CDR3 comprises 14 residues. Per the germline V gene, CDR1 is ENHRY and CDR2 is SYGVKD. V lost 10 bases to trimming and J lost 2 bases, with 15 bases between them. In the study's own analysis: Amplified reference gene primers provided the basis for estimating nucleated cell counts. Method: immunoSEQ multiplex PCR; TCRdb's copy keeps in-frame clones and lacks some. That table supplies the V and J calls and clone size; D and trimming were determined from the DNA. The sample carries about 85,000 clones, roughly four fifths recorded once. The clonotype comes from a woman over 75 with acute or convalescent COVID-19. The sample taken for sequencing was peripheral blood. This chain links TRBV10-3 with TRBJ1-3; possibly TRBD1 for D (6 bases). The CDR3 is CATKQDRTGNTIYF. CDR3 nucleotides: TGTGCCACTAAGCAGGACAGAACTGGAAACACCATATATTTT.